This T cell receptor (beta chain) originates from a study of T cell responses to AZD1222 COVID-19 vaccine. Libraries were prepared by immunoSEQ multiplex PCR; TCRdb keeps only in-frame clonotypes and omits some of them. This table has about 82,000 clones, about 94% appearing once. The CDR3 is 15 residues long. V was clipped by 5 bases and J by 6 bases, with 19 bases between them. In germline, CDR1 is SEHNR, CDR2 FQNEAQ (reference sequence). The chain joins TRBV7-9 to TRBJ1-1, with D tentatively TRBD1 (6 bases). This TCR derives from an adult who received the AZD1222 COVID-19 vaccine. The input for sequencing was peripheral blood, taken 28 days after the second AZD1222 dose. CDR3 sequence (DNA): TGTGCCAGCAGCGGCCGGGACACCCCTCGGGCTGAAGCTTTCTTT. Translated, it gives CASSGRDTPRAEAFF.